This T cell receptor (beta chain) was documented in a study of blood T cell repertoires in COVID-19. Repertoires were generated with immunoSEQ multiplex PCR, while TCRdb's copy carries only in-frame clones and drops some. The sample contains about 210,000 clones, roughly 80% of which appear only once. Per germline, CDR1 MNHEY and CDR2 SVGEGT. Germline trimming cut 6 bases from V and 4 bases from J; bases unmatched to any gene: 7. The CDR3 extends over 16 amino acids. V is TRBV6-2 or TRBV6-3 and J is TRBJ2-5, with 14 bases matching TRBD2. The clonotype comes from a woman of 80 years or more with COVID-19, enrolled during active disease. Sequencing was done on a sample of peripheral blood. The CDR3 reads CASSRGTSGGVETQYF. The CDR3 DNA is TGTGCCAGCAGCCGGGGGACTAGCGGGGGCGTAGAGACCCAGTACTTC.